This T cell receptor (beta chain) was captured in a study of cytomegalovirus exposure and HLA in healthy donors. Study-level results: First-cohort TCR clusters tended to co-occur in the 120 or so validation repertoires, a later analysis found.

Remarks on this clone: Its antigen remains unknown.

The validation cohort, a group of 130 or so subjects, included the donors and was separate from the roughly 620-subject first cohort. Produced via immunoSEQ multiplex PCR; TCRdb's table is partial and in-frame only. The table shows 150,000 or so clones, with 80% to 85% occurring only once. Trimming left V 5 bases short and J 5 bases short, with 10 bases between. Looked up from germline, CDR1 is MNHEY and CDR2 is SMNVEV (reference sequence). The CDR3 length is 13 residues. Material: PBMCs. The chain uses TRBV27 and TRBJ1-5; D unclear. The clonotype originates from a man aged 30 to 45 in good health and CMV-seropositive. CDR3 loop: CASSPRRDQPQHF. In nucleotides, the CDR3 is TGTGCCAGCAGTCCCCGGAGGGATCAGCCCCAGCATTTT.